The rows below give T cell receptor beta chains drawn from one sample of a study of blood T cell repertoires in COVID-19. Data came from immunoSEQ multiplex PCR; TCRdb stores just in-frame clones and leaves some out. The top ten clones hold 5.5% to 7% of a sample with approximately 210,000 clones, roughly 84% of them seen once. Source material: peripheral blood. Receptor source: a middle-aged woman who had recovered from COVID-19. The CDR3 runs from the conserved cysteine through the conserved F or W. The D gene is left open where the match is weak. Where a row states a size, it is once, few, many or the class of an expanded clone; other rows omit it.

v_call	d_call	clone_size	j_call	cdr3_nt	cdr3_aa
TRBV15	TRBD1	NA	TRBJ2-3	TGTGCCACCAGCAGCCGCAGGGGGCTAAACACAGATACGCAGTATTTT	CATSSRRGLNTDTQYF
TRBV28	NA	NA	TRBJ1-1	TGTGCCAGCAGTTTTGATCCCCTCAGGCAGGGAAAGGTGACCACTGAAGCTTTCTTT	CASSFDPLRQGKVTTEAFF
TRBV4-3	NA	NA	TRBJ2-5	TGCGCCAGCAGCCAAGATGGCAGCGGAGAGACCCAGTACTTC	CASSQDGSGETQYF
TRBV5-1	NA	NA	TRBJ1-2	TGCGCCAGCAGTCCGTCCCGGGGGGATGGCGGCTACACCTTC	CASSPSRGDGGYTF
TRBV19	TRBD2	NA	TRBJ2-3	TGTGCCAGTAAAGCAACTAGCGGGAGGTACACAGATACGCAGTATTTT	CASKATSGRYTDTQYF
TRBV28	NA	NA	TRBJ1-4	TGTGCCAGCATCAGGTCCGGGACTTCTAATGAAAAACTGTTTTTT	CASIRSGTSNEKLFF
TRBV10-3	NA	NA	TRBJ1-5	TGTGCCATCAGCGCTCGGGGGACGAGTAGCAATCAGCCCCAGCATTTT	CAISARGTSSNQPQHF
TRBV24-1	NA	NA	TRBJ1-5	TGTGCCACCAGTGATCCAAGACGGGGGGCGGGTGGCAATCAGCCCCAGCATTTT	CATSDPRRGAGGNQPQHF
TRBV5-4	TRBD1	NA	TRBJ1-5	TGTGCCAGCACCGGAGACAGGGGTAGCAATCAGCCCCAGCATTTT	CASTGDRGSNQPQHF
TRBV18	TRBD1	NA	TRBJ1-3	TGTGCCAGCTCCCGAGGACAGGGGGCGGCAGGAAACACCATATATTTT	CASSRGQGAAGNTIYF
TRBV24-1	TRBD2	NA	TRBJ2-2	TGTGCCACCAGTGATTGGGCTAGCGGGAGGGCCCGGGAGCTGTTTTTT	CATSDWASGRARELFF
TRBV27	NA	NA	TRBJ1-1	TGTGCCAGAACCGACTACGAAGAGCACACTGAAGCTTTCTTT	CARTDYEEHTEAFF
TRBV19	NA	NA	TRBJ1-3	TGTGCCAGTAGTAACTCGGGACAAACAGTCTCTGGAAACACCATATATTTT	CASSNSGQTVSGNTIYF
TRBV14	TRBD1	NA	TRBJ1-4	TGTGCCAGCAGCCAAGTCCTCGGGGACAGTGAAAAACTGTTTTTT	CASSQVLGDSEKLFF
TRBV25-1	NA	NA	TRBJ2-2	TGTGCCAGCAGAGAACAGGGTTCCGGGGAGCTGTTTTTT	CASREQGSGELFF
TRBV7-9	TRBD1	NA	TRBJ1-5	TGTGCCAGCAGCACCGGACAGGGGAGTCAGCCCCAGCATTTT	CASSTGQGSQPQHF
TRBV7-2	TRBD2	NA	TRBJ2-1	TGTGCCAGCAGCTTAGTTATGACTAGCGGATACAATGAGCAGTTCTTC	CASSLVMTSGYNEQFF
TRBV6-5	NA	few	TRBJ1-1	TGTGCCAGCAGTTACTCGGCCAGGGTGGACACTGAAGCTTTCTTT	CASSYSARVDTEAFF
TRBV30	NA	NA	TRBJ1-2	TGTGCCTGGAAGGAAGGGGTAGGCTACACCTTC	CAWKEGVGYTF
TRBV18	TRBD1	few	TRBJ1-4	TGTGCCAGCTCATTCTTCGAAACAGGGGGAGCAACTAATGAAAAACTGTTTTTT	CASSFFETGGATNEKLFF
TRBV5-4	NA	NA	TRBJ2-7	TGTGCCAGCAGCTTGGCGACTTCCTACGAGCAGTACTTC	CASSLATSYEQYF
TRBV20-1	TRBD1	NA	TRBJ2-5	TGCAGTGCTAGTCGGGGACAGGGGGCCCAAGAGACCCAGTACTTC	CSASRGQGAQETQYF
TRBV12-5	NA	NA	TRBJ2-3	TGTGCTAGTGGTTTGGGACAGACGCAGGGGACAGATACGCAGTATTTT	CASGLGQTQGTDTQYF
TRBV6-5	NA	NA	TRBJ1-3	TGTGCCAGCATCGGCTCTGGAAACACCATATATTTT	CASIGSGNTIYF
TRBV18	NA	NA	TRBJ1-5	TGTGCCAGCTCACCATCGAATCAGCCCCAGCATTTT	CASSPSNQPQHF
TRBV5-6	TRBD1	NA	TRBJ2-2	TGTGCCAGCAGGACAGGGGACACCGGGGAGCTGTTTTTT	CASRTGDTGELFF
TRBV11-2	NA	NA	TRBJ2-5	TGTGCCAGCAGCTCGATCACAGGGCTGGAGACCCAGTACTTC	CASSSITGLETQYF
TRBV5-5	TRBD2	NA	TRBJ2-1	TGTGCCAGCAGCTTGGGACTAGCGGGAGGAGCGAAGGTTGAGGAGCAGTTCTTC	CASSLGLAGGAKVEEQFF